The rows below give T cell receptor beta chains drawn from one sample of a study of blood T cells in healthy people across ages. TCRdb reanalysed the 5' RACE reads using MiXCR and keeps one entry per CDR3 protein. The table includes around 990,000 distinct CDR3 sequences, 30% to 40% detected once. The sequencing sample was made of blood. The receptors derive from a man between 18 and 35 years old in good health. Both conserved end residues are part of each CDR3. The order of the fields is J gene, V gene, D gene, clone size, CDR3 DNA, CDR3 protein. The D gene is left open where the match is weak. The listing skips clone size in some rows; elsewhere it reads once, few, many or a size class.

TRBJ1-6 | TRBV6-1 | NA | NA | TGTGCCCGCAGTGAATTGATTTCAGAAGGAAATTCACCCCTCCACTTT | CARSELISEGNSPLHF
TRBJ2-7 | TRBV7-2 | TRBD1 | NA | TGTGCCAGCAGCTCCACCCAAACCGGGACAGGGATTAATGAGCAGTACTTC | CASSSTQTGTGINEQYF
TRBJ2-1 | TRBV7-3 | NA | NA | TGTGCCAGCAGCCCCATCGGGGGGCCCTACAATGAGCAGTTCTTC | CASSPIGGPYNEQFF
TRBJ2-3 | TRBV6-6 | NA | NA | TGTGCCAGCAGTTACTCGAAGGGGGACAAGCGCGCAGATACGCAGTATTTT | CASSYSKGDKRADTQYF
TRBJ1-6 | TRBV4-2 | NA | few | TGTGCCAGCAGCCAAGACGCCGGACGGTATAATTCACCCCTCCACTTT | CASSQDAGRYNSPLHF
TRBJ2-3 | TRBV12-3/TRBV12-4 | NA | NA | TGTGCCAGCAGTTTTCTAGCCAGCGCAGATACGCAGTATTTT | CASSFLASADTQYF
TRBJ1-1 | TRBV9 | NA | once | TGTGCCAGCAGCCCATGGACAGAAGAAATGAACACTGAAGCTTTCTTT | CASSPWTEEMNTEAFF
TRBJ2-7 | TRBV9 | NA | NA | TGTGCCAGCAGCGTAGACGACCAACCGGGCCCAGGTTACGAGCAGTACTTC | CASSVDDQPGPGYEQYF
TRBJ2-1 | TRBV6-5 | NA | few | TGTGCCAGCAGTAAAATCAGGGCAACAGTCAATGAGCAGTTCTTC | CASSKIRATVNEQFF
TRBJ1-1 | TRBV4-3 | TRBD1 | NA | TGCGCCAGCAGCCCCTCCGGGCAGGGGGTTTACACTGAAGCTTTCTTT | CASSPSGQGVYTEAFF
TRBJ2-3 | TRBV27 | NA | NA | TGCGCCAGCAGTTTAGGGTCGGCTAACACAGATGCGCAGTATTTT | CASSLGSANTDAQYF
TRBJ2-3 | TRBV20-1 | TRBD2 | once | TGCAGTGCTAGCCTTCCTAGCGGGGGGTTCCCCACAGATACGCAGTATTTT | CSASLPSGGFPTDTQYF
TRBJ2-7 | TRBV4-2 | TRBD1 | NA | TGTGCCAGCAGCCAAGATCTGGAGGACAGGGCCTACGAGCAGTACTTC | CASSQDLEDRAYEQYF
TRBJ2-5 | TRBV20-1 | TRBD2 | many | TGCAGTGCTAGAGTGAGCGGGGGTTCATATGAGACCCAGTACTTC | CSARVSGGSYETQYF
TRBJ2-2 | TRBV9 | NA | NA | TGTGCCAGCAGCGATTCCGGGGGTACAATCACCGGGGAGCTGTTTTTT | CASSDSGGTITGELFF
TRBJ1-2 | TRBV28 | NA | few | TGTGCCAGCTGCCCTTATGGGATGAAGGGCTACACCTTC | CASCPYGMKGYTF
TRBJ1-1 | TRBV28 | NA | NA | TGTGCCAGTAGTTTACAGGGAGGTTGGACTAAAGCTTTCTTT | CASSLQGGWTKAFF
TRBJ2-3 | TRBV9 | TRBD2 | NA | TGTGCCAGCAGCGTAGGTCGGGGGGGTATCCCGTTAAGGAGTACGCAGTATTTT | CASSVGRGGIPLRSTQYF
TRBJ2-7 | TRBV7-2 | NA | few | TGTGCCAGCAGCTCCGGTCGGGGAGGTCACGAGCAGTACTTC | CASSSGRGGHEQYF
TRBJ1-2 | TRBV15 | TRBD1 | NA | TGTGCCACCAGCAGAAGTGTAACCGGGACAGGGTATGGCTACACCTTC | CATSRSVTGTGYGYTF
TRBJ2-3 | TRBV5-1 | NA | many | TGCGCCAGCAGCTTGTCGGCAGTAACAGATACGCAGTATTTT | CASSLSAVTDTQYF
TRBJ1-2 | TRBV12-3/TRBV12-4 | NA | many | TGTGCCAGCAGTCCAGACAGCCCCCTGGGTGGCTACACCTTC | CASSPDSPLGGYTF
TRBJ1-2 | TRBV20-1 | NA | NA | TGCAGTGCCCCGACAGAAACTAACTATGGCTACACCTTC | CSAPTETNYGYTF
TRBJ2-1 | TRBV18 | NA | NA | TGTGCCAGCTCACCACCGAGTCGGGAGAATGAGCAGTTCTTC | CASSPPSRENEQFF
TRBJ2-3 | TRBV12-3/TRBV12-4 | NA | few | TGTGCCAGCAGTTTAGCAGGGGCGTTAGATACGCAGTATTTT | CASSLAGALDTQYF
TRBJ1-1 | TRBV20-1 | TRBD1 | NA | TGCAGTGCTAGAGAAGTACAGGGGGCGAGTGGCACTGAAGCTTTCTTT | CSAREVQGASGTEAFF
TRBJ2-3 | TRBV5-4 | NA | few | TGTGCCAGCAGCGCGGCAGAAACGGCGGATACGCAGTATTTT | CASSAAETADTQYF
TRBJ1-2 | TRBV15 | TRBD1 | NA | TGTGCCACCAGCAGAGATCAGGCAGGGGGCGGCTACACCTTC | CATSRDQAGGGYTF
TRBJ2-5 | TRBV20-1 | NA | few | TGCAGTGCTAGGGTCGGACACAATGAGCAGTACTTC | CSARVGHNEQYF
TRBJ1-1 | TRBV20-1 | NA | NA | TGCAGTGCCGATCCGGGAACAGAGAACACTGAAGCTTTCTTT | CSADPGTENTEAFF
TRBJ2-4 | TRBV6-6 | NA | few | TGTGCCAGCAGTTACCGGCCTACTAGTCCCCAGTACTTC | CASSYRPTSPQYF
TRBJ1-1 | TRBV20-1 | NA | few | TGTAGTGCTAGGCGGATGGGAGCTAGCTTAAGGAGCAATGAAGCTTTCTTT | CSARRMGASLRSNEAFF
TRBJ2-5 | TRBV7-2 | NA | many | TGTGCCAGCAGCTTAATGGGAAGCCAAGAGACCCAGTACTTC | CASSLMGSQETQYF
TRBJ2-1 | TRBV3-1 | TRBD1 | NA | TGTGCCAGCTCCCCGGGACAGAGAAGCTCCTACAATGAGCAGTTCTTC | CASSPGQRSSYNEQFF
TRBJ1-1 | TRBV15 | NA | NA | TGTGCCACCAGCAGAGATGCAGTCGGGAACACTGAAGCTTTCTTT | CATSRDAVGNTEAFF
TRBJ2-1 | TRBV20-1 | NA | NA | TGCAGTGCTAAGGGTTTCGAGCAGTTCTTC | CSAKGFEQFF
TRBJ1-2 | TRBV25-1 | TRBD1 | NA | TGTGCCAGCAGAGGACAGGGAATGTTGGGCTATGGCTACACCTTC | CASRGQGMLGYGYTF
TRBJ2-1 | TRBV4-3 | TRBD1 | NA | TGCGCCAGCAGCCAAGGTCTGACAGGGGTCGGCGAGCAGTTCTTC | CASSQGLTGVGEQFF
TRBJ2-3 | TRBV12-3/TRBV12-4 | NA | NA | TGTGCCAGCAGCCGGCCAGGGGTATCAGATACGCAGTATTTT | CASSRPGVSDTQYF
TRBJ2-5 | TRBV7-9 | NA | few | TGTGCCAGCAGCTTGCCCTTCGGGGAAAAAGAGACCCAGTACTTC | CASSLPFGEKETQYF
TRBJ1-1 | TRBV12-3/TRBV12-4 | NA | NA | TGTGCCAGCAGTCTAACCGGGAAGGCGAACACTGAAGCTTTCTTT | CASSLTGKANTEAFF
TRBJ2-5 | TRBV12-3/TRBV12-4 | NA | few | TGTGCCAGCACTTTAAGGCCCGACCAAGAGACCCAGTACTTC | CASTLRPDQETQYF
TRBJ1-1 | TRBV6-6 | NA | NA | TGTGCCACCGCCCCCCTAGCGGGCACTGAAGCTTTCTTT | CATAPLAGTEAFF
TRBJ2-5 | TRBV20-1 | NA | NA | TGCAGTGCTAGAGAGGGAACAGGGTACCAAGAGACCCAGTACTTC | CSAREGTGYQETQYF
TRBJ2-7 | TRBV7-9 | TRBD1 | NA | TGTGCCAGCGAGAAAGGGGGCTTTCCCTACGAGCAGTACTTC | CASEKGGFPYEQYF
TRBJ1-4 | TRBV7-9 | NA | few | TGTGCCAGCAGCTTACGGGGCGCAACTAATGAAAAACTGTTTTTT | CASSLRGATNEKLFF
TRBJ1-1 | TRBV4-3 | NA | few | TGCGCCAGCAGCCAAGATCGGATAGGGAACACTGAAGCTTTCTTT | CASSQDRIGNTEAFF
TRBJ1-1 | TRBV4-1 | TRBD1 | few | TGCGCCAGCAGCTCCGAGGACAGGGGGGACACTGAAGCTTTCTTT | CASSSEDRGDTEAFF
TRBJ1-2 | TRBV27 | TRBD1 | many | TGTGCCAGCAGTGCATCAGGGGGCAGGTGGAATGGCTACACCTTC | CASSASGGRWNGYTF
TRBJ2-3 | TRBV6-1 | TRBD2 | NA | TGTGCGGGGGGACTAGCGGGGGGCAGAGATACGCAGTATTTT | CAGGLAGGRDTQYF
TRBJ1-4 | TRBV5-4 | NA | few | TGTGCCAGCAGCGCCGGTGATGATTATGAAAAACTGTTTTTT | CASSAGDDYEKLFF
TRBJ1-1 | TRBV20-1 | NA | NA | TGCAGTGCCACCCGAGCGGCAGCCGAAGCTTTCTTT | CSATRAAAEAFF
TRBJ1-1 | TRBV20-1 | TRBD1 | NA | TGCAGTGCTAGCCTACAGGGGAGGAACACTGAAGCTTTCTTT | CSASLQGRNTEAFF